This T cell receptor beta chain was obtained from a study of T cell repertoires in cytomegalovirus infection. Across the whole study: Through public TCR beta signatures, both CMV infection and matching HLA type were indicated. The study, taken as a whole, reports: Accumulated public TCR beta family frequency recognized individuals carrying CMV together with the relevant HLA.

Trimming took 3 bases from V and 6 from J, leaving 9 bases between them. Germline CDR1 is MNHEY and CDR2 is SMNVEV (reference sequence). The CDR3 sequence is 14 residues long. Remarks on this clonotype: Its cognate antigen is unknown.

From the reads, TCRdb called clonotypes with MiXCR, one entry per CDR3 protein. This sample has over 450,000 distinct CDR3 sequences; around 11% occur once, and the top ten carry 10%. Specimen: PBMCs. V gene TRBV27 combines with J gene TRBJ1-6; unclear D gene. The sequence derives from a human donor in good health (CMV status not recorded). Some clones in this sample may be carry-over from other donors' samples. Written as DNA, the CDR3 is TGTGCCAGCAGTTTCCCGGGTGTTAATTCACCCCTCCACTTT. This encodes CASSFPGVNSPLHF.